The clone carrying this T cell receptor (beta chain) was detected a few times. This sample stems from a study of blood T cells in healthy people across ages. The CDR3 is 13 residues long. The germline gives CDR1 SQVTM, CDR2 ANQGSEA. The ends were cut back, 3 bases at V and 5 bases at J, with 13 bases in the middle. Healthy Caucasian individuals from Russia aged about 6 to 95 were enrolled as donors. A sample-barcoded 5' primer and a J-beta primer mix were used in a second PCR of roughly 6 to 12 cycles. In TCRdb, the 5' RACE reads were re-called with MiXCR into one record per CDR3 protein. The sample carries more than 650,000 distinct CDR3 sequences, 50% to 65% recorded once.

Sequenced input: blood. The rearrangement uses TRBV29-1 and TRBJ2-5; no clear D. The sequence was obtained from a man older than 75 in good health. CDR3 in DNA: TGCAGCGTTGATGGGCCGACTGAGGAGACCCAGTACTTC. This sequence encodes CSVDGPTEETQYF.